The present TCR beta chain was sequenced within a study of T cells after yellow fever vaccination. Study-wide findings and caveats: After the booster, 96% of CD4 and more than 75% of CD8 primary-response clones were re-detected.

The CDR3 loop spans 15 amino acids. Germline V gene sequence: CDR1 SNHLY, CDR2 FYNNEI. V was clipped by 7 bases and J by 6 bases; unmatched bases: 13. TCRdb itself ran the 5' RACE reads through MiXCR, one entry per CDR3 protein. There are about 250,000 distinct CDR3 sequences in the sample; over 3% occur only once, and about 20% lies in the top ten. Many counts were recorded for this clonotype. Its antigen is still unknown. Material: PBMCs, obtained 15 days after the yellow fever booster vaccination. The chain carries TRBV2 and TRBJ1-2; TRBD1 matches at 8 bases. The TCR comes from a young man who received the YFV17D yellow fever vaccine. The DNA for the CDR3 is TGTGCCAGCACCCTAAGGGGCAGGGGGCCCGATGGCTACACCTTC. Its protein is CASTLRGRGPDGYTF.